This T cell receptor (beta chain) was captured by sequencing in a study of cytomegalovirus exposure and HLA in healthy donors (dated by TCRdb to between 2016 and 2019). In the study overall: According to an earlier analysis of a few hundred of the donors, some 180 million T cells yielded roughly 110 million unique TCR beta sequences and around 300 Gb of sequence data. An early release covering roughly 640 HLA-typed donors comprised approximately 300 gigabases of sequencing data and roughly 86 million unique TCR sequences. Of the roughly 400 genotyped donors, approximately 83% fell in the genetic ancestry cluster associated with self-reported Caucasian donors. The study was designed to test whether signatures of past pathogen exposure could be identified by cataloging public T cell receptors. Using immunosequencing, the study profiled T cell repertoires from approximately 700 subjects and related those repertoires to cytomegalovirus serostatus. Besides the first cohort of roughly 660 subjects, a separate validation cohort made up of 120 different subjects was used. To predict cytomegalovirus infection status, the study combined high-throughput TCR immunosequencing, statistical association of individual TCRs with disease status, and machine learning. A later analysis re-analyzed previously published TCR beta repertoires from about 600 donors and added high-resolution HLA genotyping to study TCR occurrence patterns. Rather than using new phenotypic data, the later analysis identified candidate immune exposures from TCR beta sequences and from how often those sequences occurred across donors. An earlier analysis of approximately 500 of the donors applied high-throughput TCR beta sequencing to assess whether each TCR beta V gene segment acted as functional or pseudogenic. Donor age, sex, ethnicity and CMV serostatus were compiled together with the repertoire data. In a later genetic analysis, genome-wide SNP genotypes for about 55% of the roughly 700 donors were used, and that subset was treated as a discovery cohort. Every repertoire in the discovery cohort had been generated on one and the same sequencing platform. HLA typing included class I and class II loci at four-digit resolution. The number of typed donors differed by locus: about 620-630 for A, B, C, DRB1 and DQB1; 500 to 550 for DQA1; approximately 600 for DPA1; and around 450 for DPB1. Several DR-DQ haplotypes were handled as single units for association and clustering because linkage in the cohort was strong. On average, around 200,000 unique TCR beta nucleotide sequences were sequenced per donor among 398 genotyped donors of the cohort, with around 19% of those sequences being non-productive.

The library was made by the immunoSEQ multiplex PCR assay. A mixture of 60 forward primers for TCR Vbeta segments and 13 reverse primers for TCR Jbeta segments was used in the multiplex PCR. Amplification of the CDR3 region of rearranged TCR beta genes was performed with a multiplex PCR assay on genomic DNA. On the Illumina HiSeq System, the amplified TCR beta libraries were sequenced as 87-base-pair reads. The paper's processing steps were these. In a later analysis, tens of millions of unique TCR beta chains were counted across the 500 to 850 repertoires, and roughly 11 million of these chains were shared by at least two donors. To remove PCR and sequencing errors, raw reads were error-corrected and collapsed into unique sequences using a nearest-neighbor algorithm that merged closely related sequences. Alignment of CDR3 sequences to IMGT reference sequences was used to assign V, D and J gene segments. Each retained sequence needed at least a six-nucleotide match to both a V gene segment and a J gene segment. Rearrangements were called productive when the CDR3 lacked stop codons and stayed in frame with V and J; all others were non-productive. CDR3 was defined by IMGT convention, running from the second conserved V-encoded cysteine to the conserved J-encoded phenylalanine. In an earlier analysis of around 640 of the donors, sequences lacking an unambiguous match to a single V gene segment were excluded. An earlier analysis of some 500 of the donors classified V segments as functional when productive rearrangements were above 56.7% and as segregating when the standard deviation between donors was above 5%. A statistical classification framework was built to diagnose cytomegalovirus status from the catalog of TCR beta chain sequences. In a later analysis, TCR nucleotide sequences were compared against IMGT/GENE-DB human TR gene sequences so that V and J genes could be assigned. In a later analysis, CDR3 sequences and most-parsimonious VDJ recombination scenarios were assigned using the TCRdist pipeline. In a later analysis, each TCR beta chain was defined by its CDR3 amino acid sequence together with its V-gene family, and reads lacking a unique V-gene family were excluded. As a way to deal with suspected cross-contamination and a sequencing artifact, a later analysis dropped more than 500 nucleotide sequences that were highly shared and had low generation probability. In a later analysis, a clonal expansion index for each public chain was calculated from normalized within-repertoire ranks of inferred template counts. In a later analysis, generation probabilities were computed with a VDJ recombination model fitted to out-of-frame rearrangements, and the resulting probabilities were checked against IGoR. A later analysis scored TCR-TCR, TCR-HLA and TCR-CMV co-occurrence with hypergeometric tests, applying a repertoire-size bias correction to TCR pairs. To estimate false discovery rates, a later analysis permuted the HLA or CMV assignments 20 times. In a later analysis, co-occurring TCRs were grouped using DBSCAN, and TCRdist sequence similarity was added for clustering within HLA-allele-positive subsets. For co-occurrence clustering, repertoires with fewer than 30,000 or more than 120,000 public chains were excluded, along with roughly 5 repertoires with anomalous nucleotide sharing. Here the immuneACCESS table is served through TCRdb, limited to in-frame sequences with V and J called. Missing clones are a known gap in these copies; in checked studies unresolved V genes cover under half, and the rest lacks a known reason. From that table come the V and J calls and clone size; the DNA was used to work out D and trimming. Present in this sample are fewer than 250,000 clones, 65% to 85% of which were seen just once. About 3.1% of the sample goes to the ten largest clones.

Trimming at the junction amounts to 5 bases on V and 6 bases on J, and the germline ends lie 19 bases apart. Its CDR3 holds 15 amino acids, cysteine through phenylalanine. Only the CDR3 portion is preserved as DNA: 45 bases, with reading frame beginning at the first base. Based on the germline V gene (reference sequence), the CDR1 and CDR2 sequences are MNHNY and SVGAGI. Study-wide conclusions, independent of this receptor: Because the 87-base-pair reads could not distinguish some IMGT-functional V segments, including TRBV6-2 and TRBV6-3, those segments were excluded. In a later analysis, several top co-occurrence clusters were reported to appear linked to parvovirus B19, influenza, CMV and Epstein-Barr virus. Most TCR sequences were seen in very few donors, while some public TCRs were found in many individuals. In a later genetic analysis, a missense DCLRE1C variant was associated with V-gene and J-gene trimming of TCR beta chains, and the association was replicated in an independent cohort. A later genetic analysis reported fewer N-insertions in productive TCRs among donors in an Asian-associated ancestry cluster than the roughly 700-donor mean. A group of highly shared sequence variants was considered likely to be a technical artifact of the sequencing pipeline. The presence/absence analyses assumed that sequencing depth was roughly uniform across donors, and that assumption may not be true. The classifier was reported to diagnose cytomegalovirus status with high specificity and sensitivity in both the original cohort and the validation cohort. Because HLA typing was unavailable for some donors at each locus, only the typed subset was used in association tests. According to a later analysis, TCR association rates differed among HLA loci, with DRB1 alleles showing the most associated TCRs and HLA-C alleles showing the fewest. A total of 164 TCR beta chains were listed by the study as associated with cytomegalovirus. In vitro tests confirmed that three of the cytomegalovirus-associated TCR beta chains recognize cytomegalovirus antigens. A later analysis found that HLA-associated TCR beta chains were more clonally expanded and had lower generation probabilities than equally common non-associated chains. This cohort had only TCR beta chains sequenced, and the lack of alpha or paired-chain data limited which features could be detected. A further reported finding was that TCR beta sequences accurately predicted the HLA-A and HLA-B alleles for most subjects in the first cohort. For the cohort, immune exposure information was limited to CMV serostatus. Linkage disequilibrium might explain the correlated functional status among segregating V segments, but an unknown experimental factor could not be ruled out. Because counts were too low, some 17 rarely observed V segments, including chromosome 9 orphons, were left out of the earlier analysis of several hundred of the donors. An earlier analysis of approximately 530 of the donors showed that most TCR beta V segments appeared in productive rearrangements either about 90% or about 30% of the time, which broadly matched IMGT annotations. In a later analysis, most CMV-associated TCR beta chains were found to appear HLA-restricted, with HLA associations seemingly driven largely by CMV exposure. When HLA alleles, especially DR and DQ, strongly co-occurred, TCR associations were difficult to assign to individual alleles. It was suggested by the authors that the approach could potentially be generalized to other disease states and immunological phenotypes. At a false discovery rate of 0.05, a later analysis linked 16,951 TCR beta sequences to specific HLA alleles.

A few counts support this clone. This receptor's antigen is unknown. Base-call qualities are not available, and no considerably larger clone is one nucleotide away. In total, 500 to 700 healthy bone marrow donors made up the cohort. Cohort members were all nominally healthy when sampled, although unrecorded immune exposures were likely present. The donor was CMV seronegative and was included in the group of approximately 350 seronegative cohort members. Each donor provided a peripheral blood sample, and peripheral blood mononuclear cells were used for TCR beta sequencing. Genomic DNA was extracted from the blood cell samples with the Qiagen DNeasy Blood Extraction Kit.

The specimen sequenced was PBMCs. This TCR was recovered from a man younger than 45 in good health and CMV-seronegative. The chain links TRBV6-6 with TRBJ1-2; TRBD1 is a weak D gene call, 6 bases matching. CDR3 loop: CASSQNDRRLNGYTF. The DNA sequence is given as TGTGCCAGCAGTCAAAACGACAGGAGACTTAATGGCTACACCTTC.